These 15 T cell receptor beta chains originate from one sample sequenced in a study of T cells in Graves' hyperthyroidism and ophthalmopathy. Amplified regions were TCR beta CDR3 sequences from RNA transcripts. A set of HTBI primers served as the primers for a first-round RT-PCR of the TCR CDR3. TCRdb independently ran MiXCR on the multiplex PCR reads; one entry per CDR3 protein. This sample has under 400,000 distinct CDR3 sequences, with over 12% found just once. Sequenced: blood. Receptors originate from a woman aged 60 to 75 with Graves' ophthalmopathy.

This chain connects TRBV25-1 to TRBJ1-6, with D possibly matching TRBD1 (5 bases). The V end lost 1 base, the J end lost 6 bases, and 10 bases lay between the germline ends. CDR1 MGHDK and CDR2 SYGVNS come from the germline V gene. The length of the CDR3 is 15 residues. The CDR3 here is CASSESSGTNSPLHF. The CDR3 coding sequence is TGTGCCAGCAGTGAATCATCAGGGACTAATTCACCCCTCCACTTT. The complete variable domain, with remaining parts taken from reference TRBV25-1 and TRBJ1-6, reads EADIYQTPRYLVIGTGKKITLECSQTMGHDKMYWYQQDPGMELHLIHYSYGVNSTEKGDLSSESTVSRIRTEHFPLTLESARPSHTSQYLCASSESSGTNSPLHFGNGTRLTVT.

This clonotype was seen many times. J is TRBJ2-1 and V is TRBV20-1, with D possibly matching TRBD2 (6 bases). The CDR3 totals 11 residues. Germline V lookup: CDR1 DFQATT, CDR2 SNEGSKA (reference sequence). The V and J ends lost 6 bases and 9 bases respectively, with 12 bases between them. The CDR3 here is CSAEDYGEQFF. In DNA, the CDR3 is TGCAGTGCCGAGGACTATGGTGAGCAGTTCTTC.

V and J are TRBV11-2 and TRBJ2-7, with D perhaps matching TRBD2 (6 bases). Germline V gene sequence: CDR1 SGHAT, CDR2 FQNNGV. The CDR3 totals 16 residues. The V end lost 4 bases, the J end lost 0 bases, and 16 bases lay between the germline ends. The CDR3 bases are TGTGCCAGCAGCTCCGGAGGGGTACCGATCTCCTACGAGCAGTACTTC. Amino acid sequence: CASSSGGVPISYEQYF.

Many counts were recorded for this clonotype. The chain is built from TRBV12-3 or TRBV12-4 and TRBJ2-4; D gene uncertain. The CDR3 is made up of 16 amino acids. Trimming removed 2 bases at V and 3 bases at J, with 14 bases between. Written as DNA, the CDR3 is TGTGCCAGCAGTTTAAGTGTGGGAATTGGCAAAAACATTCAGTACTTC. It translates to CASSLSVGIGKNIQYF.

This clonotype was recorded once. The chain recombines TRBV5-8 with TRBJ1-2; 7 nucleotides align to TRBD1. This CDR3 spans 12 amino acids. The V gene end was trimmed by 4 bases and the J gene end by 5 bases; junction bases not matched to a gene: 2. Germline values: CDR1 SGHTS, CDR2 YDEGEE. CDR3 region: CASSEGQYGYTF. The CDR3 DNA follows: TGTGCCAGCAGCGAGGGACAGTATGGCTACACCTTC. Full variable domain (missing parts from reference TRBV5-8 and TRBJ1-2): EAGVTQSPTHLIKTRGQQATLRCSPISGHTSVYWYQQALGLGLQFLLWYDEGEERNRGNFPPRFSGRQFPNYSSELNVNALELEDSALYLCASSEGQYGYTFGSGTRLTVV.

This clonotype was seen a few times. The CDR3 here is CASSQKKAGGYNEQFF. The CDR3 nucleotides read TGCGCCAGCAGCCAAAAAAAAGCGGGGGGATACAATGAGCAGTTCTTC. V and J are TRBV4-1 and TRBJ2-1; 9 bases align to TRBD2. CDR1 is MGHRA and CDR2 is YSYEKL in the germline V gene. Losses at the gene ends were 2 bases for V and 4 bases for J; bases not matched to a gene: 6. The CDR3 is made up of 16 amino acids.

In this sample, this clonotype turned up many times. V and J are TRBV7-2 and TRBJ2-3; the match to TRBD1 covers 7 bases. V was clipped by 5 bases and J by 0 bases; unmatched bases: 5. The CDR3 extends over 15 amino acids. The V gene's germline CDR1 is SGHTA and CDR2 FQGNSA. Here the CDR3 DNA reads TGTGCCAGCAGCACAGGGACAGCTAGCACAGATACGCAGTATTTT. This encodes CASSTGTASTDTQYF.

The sample holds many counts of this clonotype. This chain joins TRBV20-1 and TRBJ1-5; 8 positions match TRBD1. This CDR3 comprises 16 residues. Trimming took 4 bases from V and 3 from J; bases not matched to a gene: 11. CDR1 and CDR2 (germline): DFQATT, SNEGSKA (reference sequence). CDR3 region: CSATDYGQGFNQPQHF. As DNA, the CDR3 is TGCAGTGCTACCGACTACGGACAGGGCTTCAATCAGCCCCAGCATTTT.

This chain connects TRBV28 to TRBJ2-1; possibly TRBD2 for D (5 bases). The ends were cut back, 10 bases at V and 6 bases at J, with 16 bases in the middle. The CDR3 has 13 residues. Germline lookup yields CDR1 MDHEN and CDR2 SYDVKM. The CDR3 reads CATGLSTSNEQFF. For the CDR3, the DNA is TGTGCCACCGGACTTTCTACCTCCAATGAGCAGTTCTTC.

This chain connects TRBV4-2 to TRBJ2-5; 10 bases map to TRBD2. Germline CDR1 LGHNA, CDR2 YNFKEQ. V lost 0 bases, J lost 5 bases, and 9 bases stayed unmatched. The CDR3 consists of 17 residues. The CDR3 DNA is TGTGCCAGCAGCCAAGATTCGGGAGCGGGAGGGACGGAGACCCAGTACTTC. Translated, it gives CASSQDSGAGGTETQYF.

This clonotype was detected ten times or more. The chain recombines TRBV28 with TRBJ2-7, with D perhaps TRBD1 (5 bases). V lost 2 bases and J lost 4, with 12 bases in between. Germline CDR1 is MDHEN and CDR2 is SYDVKM. The CDR3 extends over 14 amino acids. The CDR3 DNA follows: TGTGCCAGCAGTTTACTAGGGGAAGGATACGAGCAGTACTTC. This encodes CASSLLGEGYEQYF.

The table lists this clonotype with many counts. J is TRBJ2-7 and V is TRBV11-2; D perhaps matches TRBD2 (6 bases). Germline CDR1 reads SGHAT; CDR2 reads FQNNGV. The CDR3 runs 15 residues. The V end was cut by 4 bases, the J end by 6 bases, with 19 bases between. DNA of the CDR3: TGTGCCAGCAGCTCACTTAAGGGGAGGCGGCCCGAGCAGTACTTC. Protein sequence: CASSSLKGRRPEQYF. Full variable domain (outside the CDR3, taken from reference TRBV11-2 and TRBJ2-7): EAGVAQSPRYKIIEKRQSVAFWCNPISGHATLYWYQQILGQGPKLLIQFQNNGVVDDSQLPKDRFSAERLKGVDSTLKIQPAKLEDSAVYLCASSSLKGRRPEQYFGPGTRLTVT.

This clonotype occurred many times. The rearrangement links TRBV20-1 to TRBJ2-7, with a tentative D call TRBD2 (5 bases). This CDR3 spans 11 amino acids. CDR1 is DFQATT, CDR2 SNEGSKA, per germline (reference sequence). V was cut by 6 bases and J by 3 bases, with 9 bases left in between. The CDR3 is CSAGRGYEQYF. In DNA form, the CDR3 reads TGCAGTGCCGGACGGGGCTACGAGCAGTACTTC.

J is TRBJ2-1 and V is TRBV2; 12 bases match TRBD2. Germline CDR1 reads SNHLY; CDR2 reads FYNNEI. The CDR3 consists of 16 residues. V lost 4 bases to trimming and J lost 4 bases; unmatched junction nucleotides: 5. CDR3: CASSALAGGGYNEQFF. The DNA for the CDR3 is TGTGCCAGCAGTGCCCTAGCGGGAGGGGGATACAATGAGCAGTTCTTC. Using reference TRBV2 and TRBJ2-1 for the parts outside the CDR3, the full variable domain is EPEVTQTPSHQVTQMGQEVILRCVPISNHLYFYWYRQILGQKVEFLVSFYNNEISEKSEIFDDQFSVERPDGSNFTLKIRSTKLEDSAMYFCASSALAGGGYNEQFFGPGTRLTVL.

This clonotype has ten or more counts. The V call is TRBV28, the J call TRBJ2-7; the D gene is possibly TRBD2 (5 bases). Between the trimmed V and J ends, which lost 10 bases and 1 base, there was a span of 17 bases. The CDR3 has 14 residues. Germline lookup yields CDR1 MDHEN and CDR2 SYDVKM. This CDR3 is CATHSRTYSYEQYF. The CDR3 DNA follows: TGTGCCACCCATTCACGGACTTATTCCTACGAGCAGTACTTC. Based on the CDR3 plus reference TRBV28 and TRBJ2-7, the full variable domain is DVKVTQSSRYLVKRTGEKVFLECVQDMDHENMFWYRQDPGLGLRLIYFSYDVKMKEKGDIPEGYSVSREKKERFSLILESASTNQTSMYLCATHSRTYSYEQYFGPGTRLTVT.